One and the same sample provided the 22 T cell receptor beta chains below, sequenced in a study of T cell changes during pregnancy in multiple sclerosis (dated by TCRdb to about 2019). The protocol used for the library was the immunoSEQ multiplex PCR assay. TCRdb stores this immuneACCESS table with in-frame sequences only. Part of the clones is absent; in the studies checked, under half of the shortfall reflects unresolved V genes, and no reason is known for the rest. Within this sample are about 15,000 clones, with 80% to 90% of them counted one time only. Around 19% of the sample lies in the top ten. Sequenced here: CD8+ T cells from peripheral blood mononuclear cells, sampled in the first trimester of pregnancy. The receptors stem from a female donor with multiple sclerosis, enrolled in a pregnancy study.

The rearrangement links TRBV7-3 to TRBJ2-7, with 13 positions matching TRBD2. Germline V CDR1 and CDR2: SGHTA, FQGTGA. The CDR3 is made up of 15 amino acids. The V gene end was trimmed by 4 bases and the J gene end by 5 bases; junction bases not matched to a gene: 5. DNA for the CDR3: TGTGCCAGCAGCTCGACCGGGACTAGCGGGGACGAGCAGTACTTC. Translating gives CASSSTGTSGDEQYF.

The CDR3 here is CASSEEREGRTDTQYF. CDR3 coding DNA: TGCGCCAGCAGTGAGGAGCGGGAGGGCCGGACAGATACGCAGTATTTT. The rearrangement joins TRBV10-2 to TRBJ2-3; 10 positions match TRBD2. With V trimmed by 2 bases and J by 3 bases, 5 bases remained unmatched. Looked up from germline, CDR1 is WSHSY and CDR2 is SAAADI. The CDR3 has 16 residues.

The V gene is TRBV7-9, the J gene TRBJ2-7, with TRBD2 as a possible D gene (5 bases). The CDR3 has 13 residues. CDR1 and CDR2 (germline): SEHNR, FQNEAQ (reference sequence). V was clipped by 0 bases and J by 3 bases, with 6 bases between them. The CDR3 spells CASSLARDYEQYF. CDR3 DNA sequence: TGTGCCAGCAGCTTAGCCCGGGACTACGAGCAGTACTTC. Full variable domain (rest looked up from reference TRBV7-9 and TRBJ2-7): DTGVSQNPRHKITKRGQNVTFRCDPISEHNRLYWYRQTLGQGPEFLTYFQNEAQLEKSRLLSDRFSAERPKGSFSTLEIQRTEQGDSAMYLCASSLARDYEQYFGPGTRLTVT.

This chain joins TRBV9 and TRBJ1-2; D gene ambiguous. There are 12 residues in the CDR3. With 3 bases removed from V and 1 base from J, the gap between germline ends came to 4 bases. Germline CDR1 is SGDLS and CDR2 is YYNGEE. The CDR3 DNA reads TGTGCCAGCAGCGCGGTTAACTATGGCTACACCTTC. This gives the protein CASSAVNYGYTF.

DNA for the CDR3: TGTGCCAGCAGCCCATCGACAGGGGTGAACACTGAAGCTTTCTTT. Its translation: CASSPSTGVNTEAFF. The gene calls are TRBV9 and TRBJ1-1; 8 positions match TRBD1. CDR3 length: 15 amino acids. The germline gives CDR1 SGDLS, CDR2 YYNGEE. Trimming removed 4 bases from V and 0 bases from J; junction bases left unmatched: 5.

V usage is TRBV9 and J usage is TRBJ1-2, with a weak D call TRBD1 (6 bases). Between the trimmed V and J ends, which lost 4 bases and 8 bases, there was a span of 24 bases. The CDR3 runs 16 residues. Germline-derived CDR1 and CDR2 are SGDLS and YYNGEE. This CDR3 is CASSSSGAGARGGYTF. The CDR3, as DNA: TGTGCCAGCAGCTCCTCAGGAGCAGGGGCTCGGGGAGGCTACACCTTC.

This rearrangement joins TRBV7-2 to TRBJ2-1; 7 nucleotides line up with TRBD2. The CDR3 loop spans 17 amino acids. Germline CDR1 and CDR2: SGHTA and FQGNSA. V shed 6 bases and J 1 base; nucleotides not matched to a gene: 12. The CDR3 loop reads CASRRASGPLSYNEQFF. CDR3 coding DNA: TGTGCCAGCAGAAGGGCTAGCGGCCCCTTGTCCTACAATGAGCAGTTCTTC.

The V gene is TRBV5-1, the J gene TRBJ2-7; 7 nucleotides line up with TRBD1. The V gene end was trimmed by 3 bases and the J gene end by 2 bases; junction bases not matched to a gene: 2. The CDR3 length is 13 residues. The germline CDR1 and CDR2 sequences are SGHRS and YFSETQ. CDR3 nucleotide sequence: TGCGCCAGCAGCTGGGGGACAGCCTACGAGCAGTACTTC. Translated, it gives CASSWGTAYEQYF.

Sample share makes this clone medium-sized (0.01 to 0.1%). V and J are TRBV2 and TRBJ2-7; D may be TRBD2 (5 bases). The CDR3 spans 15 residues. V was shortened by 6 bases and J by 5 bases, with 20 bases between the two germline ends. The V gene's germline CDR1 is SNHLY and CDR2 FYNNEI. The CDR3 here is CASRVSGKIFHEQYF. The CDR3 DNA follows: TGTGCCAGCAGAGTTTCCGGGAAGATCTTCCACGAGCAGTACTTC.

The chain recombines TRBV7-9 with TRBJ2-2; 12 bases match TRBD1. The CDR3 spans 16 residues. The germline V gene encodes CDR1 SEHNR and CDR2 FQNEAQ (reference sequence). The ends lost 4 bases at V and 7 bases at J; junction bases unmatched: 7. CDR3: CASSSGQGALGGELFF. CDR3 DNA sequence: TGTGCCAGCAGCTCGGGACAGGGGGCGCTGGGCGGGGAGCTGTTTTTT.

The CDR3 loop is CASSYVADTDTQYF. The CDR3 DNA reads as TGTGCCAGCAGTTACGTGGCGGACACAGATACGCAGTATTTT. The gene calls are TRBV6-6 and TRBJ2-3; D remains unclear. Germline CDR1 and CDR2: MNHNY and SVGAGI (reference sequence). There are 14 residues in the CDR3. The germline V and J ends were trimmed by 2 bases and 2 bases, with 8 bases remaining between them.

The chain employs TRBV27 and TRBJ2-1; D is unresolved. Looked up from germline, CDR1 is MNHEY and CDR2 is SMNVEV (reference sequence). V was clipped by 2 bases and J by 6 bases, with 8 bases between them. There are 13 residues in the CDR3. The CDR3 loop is CASSLGQLNEQFF. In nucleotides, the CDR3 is TGTGCCAGCAGTTTAGGGCAGCTCAATGAGCAGTTCTTC.

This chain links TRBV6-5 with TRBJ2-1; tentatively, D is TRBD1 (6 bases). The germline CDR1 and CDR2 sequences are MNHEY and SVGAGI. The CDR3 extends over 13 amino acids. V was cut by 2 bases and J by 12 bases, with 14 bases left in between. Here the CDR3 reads CASSYQGPMGQFF. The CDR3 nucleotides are TGTGCCAGCAGTTACCAGGGGCCAATGGGGCAGTTCTTC.

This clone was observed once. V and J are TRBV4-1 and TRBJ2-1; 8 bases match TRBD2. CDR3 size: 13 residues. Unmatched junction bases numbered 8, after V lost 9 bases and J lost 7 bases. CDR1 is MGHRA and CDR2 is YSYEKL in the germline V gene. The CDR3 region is CASSKREWNEQFF. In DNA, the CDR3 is TGCGCCAGTTCTAAGCGGGAGTGGAATGAGCAGTTCTTC.

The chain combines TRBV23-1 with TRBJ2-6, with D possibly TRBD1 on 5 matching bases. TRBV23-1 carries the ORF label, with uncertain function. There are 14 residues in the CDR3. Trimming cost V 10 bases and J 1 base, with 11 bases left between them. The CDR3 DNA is TGCGCCACTACCCAGGGTTCTGGGGCCAACGTCCTGACTTTC. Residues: CATTQGSGANVLTF.

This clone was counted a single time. The chain's CDR3 is CASSFGQASTDTQYF. CDR3 in DNA: TGTGCCAGCAGCTTCGGACAGGCTAGCACAGATACGCAGTATTTT. The chain links TRBV7-3 to TRBJ2-3; 7 positions match TRBD1. This CDR3 has 15 amino acids. V dropped 3 bases and J dropped 0; count of bases not matched to a gene: 3. The V gene's germline CDR1 is SGHTA and CDR2 FQGTGA.

In DNA form, the CDR3 reads TGTGCCTCGGCCCTTCCCATAGCGGGAGGGATCAACACCGGGGAGCTGTTTTTT. Protein: CASALPIAGGINTGELFF. The chain uses TRBV10-3 and TRBJ2-2, with 11 bases aligning to TRBD2. The germline V gene encodes CDR1 ENHRY and CDR2 SYGVKD. The CDR3 totals 18 residues. V lost 11 bases and J lost 2; bases outside the gene matches: 16.

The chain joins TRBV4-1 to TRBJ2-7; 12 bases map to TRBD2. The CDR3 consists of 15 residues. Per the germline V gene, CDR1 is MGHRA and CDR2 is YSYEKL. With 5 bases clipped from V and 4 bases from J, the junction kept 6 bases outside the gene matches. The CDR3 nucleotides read TGCGCCAGCAGCAGAGGACTAGCGGGGCTATACGAGCAGTACTTC. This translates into CASSRGLAGLYEQYF.

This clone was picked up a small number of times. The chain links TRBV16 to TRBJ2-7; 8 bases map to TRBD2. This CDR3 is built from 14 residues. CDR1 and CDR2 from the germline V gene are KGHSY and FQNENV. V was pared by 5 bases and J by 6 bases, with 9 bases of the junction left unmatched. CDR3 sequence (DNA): TGTGCCAGCAGCGCGCCGGGACTAGGGCCCGAGCAGTACTTC. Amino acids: CASSAPGLGPEQYF. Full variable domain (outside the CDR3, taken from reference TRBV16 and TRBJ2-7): GEEVAQTPKHLVRGEGQKAKLYCAPIKGHSYVFWYQQVLKNEFKFLISFQNENVFDETGMPKERFSAKCLPNSPCSLEIQATKLEDSAVYFCASSAPGLGPEQYFGPGTRLTVT.

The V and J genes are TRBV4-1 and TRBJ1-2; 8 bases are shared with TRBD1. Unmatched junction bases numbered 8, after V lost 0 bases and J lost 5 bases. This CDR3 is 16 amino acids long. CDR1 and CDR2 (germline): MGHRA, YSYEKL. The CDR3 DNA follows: TGCGCCAGCAGCCAAGACCCGACAGGGGTGAAATATGGCTACACCTTC. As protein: CASSQDPTGVKYGYTF.

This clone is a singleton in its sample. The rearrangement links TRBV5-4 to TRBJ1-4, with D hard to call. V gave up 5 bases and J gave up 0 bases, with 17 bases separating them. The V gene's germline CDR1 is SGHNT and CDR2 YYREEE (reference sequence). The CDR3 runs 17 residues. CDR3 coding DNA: TGTGCCAGCAGTCAAACCGGTCGGGGTGCAACTAATGAAAAACTGTTTTTT. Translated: CASSQTGRGATNEKLFF.

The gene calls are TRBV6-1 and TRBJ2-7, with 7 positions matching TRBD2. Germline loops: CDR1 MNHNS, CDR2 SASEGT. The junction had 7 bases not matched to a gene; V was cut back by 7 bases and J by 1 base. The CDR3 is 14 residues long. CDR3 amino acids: CASKQSGVSYEQYF. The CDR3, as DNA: TGTGCCAGCAAACAGAGCGGGGTATCCTACGAGCAGTACTTC.